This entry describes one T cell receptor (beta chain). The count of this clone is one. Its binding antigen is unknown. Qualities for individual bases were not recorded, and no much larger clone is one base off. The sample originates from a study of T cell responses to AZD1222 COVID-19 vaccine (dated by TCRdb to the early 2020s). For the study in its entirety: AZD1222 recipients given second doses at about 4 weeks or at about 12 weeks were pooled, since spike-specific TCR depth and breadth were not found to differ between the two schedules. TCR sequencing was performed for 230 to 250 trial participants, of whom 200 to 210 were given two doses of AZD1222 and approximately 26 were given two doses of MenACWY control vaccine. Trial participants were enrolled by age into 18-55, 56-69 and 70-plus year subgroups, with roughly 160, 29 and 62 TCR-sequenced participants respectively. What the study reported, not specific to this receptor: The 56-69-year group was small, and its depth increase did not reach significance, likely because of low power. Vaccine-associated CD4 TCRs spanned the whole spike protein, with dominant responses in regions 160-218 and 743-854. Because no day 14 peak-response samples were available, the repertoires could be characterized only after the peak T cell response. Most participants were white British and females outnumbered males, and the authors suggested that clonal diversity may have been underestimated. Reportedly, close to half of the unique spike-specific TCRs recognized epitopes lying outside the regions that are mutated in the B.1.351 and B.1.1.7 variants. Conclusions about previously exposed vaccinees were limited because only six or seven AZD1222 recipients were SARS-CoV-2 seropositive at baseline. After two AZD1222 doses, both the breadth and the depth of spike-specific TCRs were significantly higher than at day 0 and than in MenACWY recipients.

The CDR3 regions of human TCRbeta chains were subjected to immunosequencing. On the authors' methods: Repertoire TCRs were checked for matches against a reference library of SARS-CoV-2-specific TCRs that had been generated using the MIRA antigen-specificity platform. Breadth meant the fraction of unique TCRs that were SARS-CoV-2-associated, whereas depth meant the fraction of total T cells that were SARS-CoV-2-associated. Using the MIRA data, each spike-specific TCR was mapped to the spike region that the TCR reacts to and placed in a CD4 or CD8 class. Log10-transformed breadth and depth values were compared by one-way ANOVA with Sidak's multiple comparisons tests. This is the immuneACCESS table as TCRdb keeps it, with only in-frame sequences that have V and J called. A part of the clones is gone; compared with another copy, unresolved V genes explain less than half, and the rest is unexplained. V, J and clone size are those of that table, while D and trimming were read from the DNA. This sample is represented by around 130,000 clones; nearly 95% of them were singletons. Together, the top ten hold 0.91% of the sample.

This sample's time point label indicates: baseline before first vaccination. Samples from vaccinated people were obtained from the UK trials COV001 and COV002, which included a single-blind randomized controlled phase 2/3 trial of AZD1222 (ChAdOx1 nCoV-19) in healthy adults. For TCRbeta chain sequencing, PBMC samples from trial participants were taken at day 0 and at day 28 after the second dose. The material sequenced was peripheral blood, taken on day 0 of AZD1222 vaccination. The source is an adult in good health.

The nucleotide sequence is TGTGCCAGCAGTTTAGGGAGTGACCTTGGCTACACCTTC. The resulting protein is CASSLGSDLGYTF. The chain couples TRBV12-3 or TRBV12-4 to TRBJ1-2; no D gene can be assigned with confidence. The CDR3 sequence holds 13 residues, the cysteine and phenylalanine included. Here the CDR3 DNA is all that survives: 39 bases in frame from base 1. V and J are truncated by 1 base and 7 bases respectively, leaving an intervening sequence of 10 bases.